Detailed here is one TCR beta chain. The target antigen is unknown. It was at deep level that the assay was run. Every immunoSEQ plate was one replicate of a subset's evenly spread DNA. Some clones are missing from TCRdb's copy, which holds only in-frame ones; the method was immunoSEQ multiplex PCR. The data hold 450,000 to 550,000 clones, with less than 85% observed a single time. This entry belongs to a study of shared clonotypes between healthy human individuals. About the research overall: Donor ages ranged 18 to 49 years: a couple of women, a few men.

Findings and limits, study-wide: Sampling involved blood alone; tissue repertoires likely differ.

This CDR3 has 13 residues. In germline, CDR1 is SGHVS, CDR2 FNYEAQ. Trimming removed 1 base from V and 4 bases from J, with 7 bases in between. Sequencing used PBMCs. The clonotype originates from a woman in her 40s in good health. Some clones in this sample may be carry-over from other donors' samples. The J gene is TRBJ2-5, the V gene TRBV7-6; no reliable D call. The CDR3 DNA sequence: TGTGCCAGCAGCTTAGGGGTGAGAGAGACCCAGTACTTC. Encoded protein: CASSLGVRETQYF. The complete variable domain, with remaining parts taken from reference TRBV7-6 and TRBJ2-5, reads GAGVSQSPRYKVTKRGQDVALRCDPISGHVSLYWYRQALGQGPEFLTYFNYEAQQDKSGLPNDRFSAERPEGSISTLTIQRTEQRDSAMYRCASSLGVRETQYFGPGTRLLVL.